This is a list of T cell receptor beta chains from one sample in a study of blood T cell repertoires in COVID-19. The assay was immunoSEQ multiplex PCR, and TCRdb's table has in-frame clones only and misses some. Here the sample spans about 320,000 clones, about 90% being singletons. The specimen sequenced was peripheral blood. All receptors come from a woman aged 25 to 39 with COVID-19, enrolled during active disease. CDR3s include the opening cysteine and the closing phenylalanine or tryptophan.

>15|TRBJ2-1|TRBV2
CASSVDRSSYNEQFF
>12|TRBJ2-1|TRBV7-2
CASSFEGRRKFF
>11|TRBJ2-7|TRBV12-3/TRBV12-4
CASSLTHEQYF
>12|TRBJ2-7|TRBV27
CASSTGLAPLYF
>14|TRBJ1-3|TRBV14
CASSQVSTGNTIYF
>14|TRBJ2-1|TRBV10-3
CAISDYLTYNEQFF
>15|TRBJ1-6|TRBV9
CASSVAKGSGSPLHF
>18|TRBJ2-7|TRBV19
CASTPRHGGGASSYEQYF
>18|TRBJ1-3|TRBV6-1
CASSVRGEGLVSGNTIYF
>15|TRBJ1-2|TRBV18
CASSATGKESYGYTF
>18|TRBJ2-1|TRBV23-1
CASSQPRCKVGRYNEQFF
>14|TRBJ1-2|TRBV29-1
CSVGSGRGYHGYTF
>16|TRBJ1-2|TRBV5-1
CASSLEPPPVFYGYTF
>18|TRBJ2-1|TRBV4-1
CASSGRSGGQLSRGEQFF
>16|TRBJ1-1|TRBV5-4
CASSPGRGQVNTEAFF
>14|TRBJ1-2|TRBV2
CASSEVAPNYGYTF
>13|TRBJ2-1|TRBV12-3/TRBV12-4
CASSLGPYNEQFF
>16|TRBJ1-4|TRBV7-8
CASSLRPGQGDEKLFF
>17|TRBJ2-2|TRBV5-4
CASSFPLGQGGAGELFF
>15|TRBJ1-1|TRBV5-1
CASSLEGDRSFGAFF
>14|TRBJ1-2|TRBV28
CASSSQGGRYGYTF
>13|TRBJ2-7|TRBV28
CASRDRGNGEQYF
>20|TRBJ2-5|TRBV12-2
CASRLPEGTSGGMTGETQYF
>15|TRBJ1-3|TRBV19
CASTGHSPSGNTIYF
>12|TRBJ2-7|TRBV27
CASSPQGAEQYF
>14|TRBJ2-1|TRBV25-1
CASRTGTGVREQFF
>19|TRBJ2-1|TRBV19
CASSISGTSGGTMGNEQFF
>15|TRBJ1-1|TRBV28
CASSLGDRDATEAFF
>18|TRBJ2-6|TRBV4-1
CASSRLRDGSSGANVLTF
>16|TRBJ2-3|TRBV11-2
CASSLTSGGPTDTQYF
>16|TRBJ1-4|TRBV3-1/TRBV3-2
CASSPTMTGAYEKLFF
>13|TRBJ1-5|TRBV5-6
CASSLAGDQPQHF
>15|TRBJ1-1|TRBV6-5
CASGRQGPMNTEAFF
>16|TRBJ1-2|TRBV5-1
CASSLGSLFQDYGYTF
>14|TRBJ1-1|TRBV19
CASSLGRSFPEAFF
>15|TRBJ2-3|TRBV23-1
CASSQEGQGQDTQYF
>13|TRBJ1-6|TRBV12-3/TRBV12-4
CASSFAQGGSLHF
>17|TRBJ1-1|TRBV3-1/TRBV3-2
CASSHLRDRDMNTEAFF
>14|TRBJ2-3|TRBV4-1
CASSPSPGEDTQYF
>16|TRBJ2-2|TRBV5-6
CASSFYEENYTGELFF
>11|TRBJ1-2|TRBV27
CANHRAINFAF
>15|TRBJ1-6|TRBV2
CASSASGQLNSPLHF
>15|TRBJ1-4|TRBV29-1
CSVEDDRGMNEKLFF
>14|TRBJ2-7|TRBV10-3
CAINGQGVSYEQYF
>15|TRBJ2-1|TRBV24-1
CATSRTGTGGDEQFF
>13|TRBJ1-2|TRBV9
CASSVGGANGYTF
>11|TRBJ2-5|TRBV9
CASSAEETQYF
>14|TRBJ1-2|TRBV2
CASSLRGSENGYTF
>15|TRBJ2-6|TRBV27
CASSFDRAGANVLTF